The source of this T cell receptor beta chain is a study of prognosis after radiotherapy for stage I lung cancer. Looking at the study overall: In several patients, distant metastases developed after radiotherapy (median roughly seven months), whereas roughly 15 patients showed no significant progression.

Genomic DNA provided the template from which TCR beta CDR3 was amplified by two-round multiplex PCR. During first-round PCR, primers specific to each TRBV and TRBJ gene were used. MiXCR, run by TCRdb on the multiplex PCR reads, gives a single entry per CDR3 protein. The table has 11,000 to 15,000 distinct CDR3 sequences, more than 35% seen once; the top ten hold less than 45%. This clonotype was seen many times. Its antigen is still unknown. CDR3 length equals 15 residues. Trimming removed 0 bases from V and 5 bases from J, with 10 bases in between. CDR1 and CDR2 (germline): ENHRY, SYGVKD. The study's findings and limits: After stereotactic body radiation therapy, patients with later distant metastases showed lower Shannon entropy.

V gene TRBV10-3 combines with J gene TRBJ2-2; weak D call: TRBD2 (5 bases). The source was PBMCs, collected before or after stereotactic body radiation therapy (not recorded which). The clonotype originates from a donor aged 50 or older with non-small cell lung cancer. CDR3 bases: TGTGCCATCAGTGAGTCCGGGATCGGAACCGGGGAGCTGTTTTTT. Translating gives CAISESGIGTGELFF.